This T cell receptor beta chain was captured in a study of T-cell memory formation after mild COVID-19. General observations from the study: Clones shrinking between day 15 and 85 showed a balanced CD4/CD8 split, and those that grew later tilted toward CD4+.

Turning to this clonotype: Its antigen remains unknown.

Germline assignment: CDR1 MNHEY and CDR2 SVGEGT. This CDR3 is built from 14 residues. Constant-segment primers were used for 5'RACE, and the resulting TCR alpha and TCR beta cDNA libraries carried sample barcodes and UMIs. TCRdb passed the 5' RACE reads through MiXCR, listing each CDR3 protein once. This sample has about 560,000 distinct CDR3 sequences, with roughly 17% found just once. Sequences were obtained from PBMCs or a T cell subset sorted from them (not recorded which). The chain carries TRBV6-2 or TRBV6-3 and TRBJ2-2; D may be TRBD1 (6 bases). The TCR was taken from an adult woman who had mild COVID-19 (a few samples of this study predate the infection). Cell type and time point are not known. The CDR3 protein is CGAKSGVNTGELFF. The CDR3 DNA reads TGTGGCGCCAAATCAGGGGTGAACACCGGGGAGCTGTTTTTT.